Below, 28 T cell receptor beta chains from the same sample are listed, as sequenced in a study of OX40 agonist ivuxolimab in advanced cancers. Profiling relied on immunoSEQ multiplex PCR, and the TCRdb table lists in-frame clones only, not all of them. The sample yields just under 65,000 clones, about 89% seen once. This specimen consisted of CD4+ or CD8+ T cells sorted from blood, obtained in a trial of the OX40 agonist ivuxolimab. Receptors originate from an adult with an advanced solid tumor such as melanoma, head and neck, liver or kidney cancer.

This clone appeared once. The rearrangement links TRBV30 to TRBJ1-6; 7 nucleotides match TRBD1. CDR1 is GTSNPN and CDR2 is SVGIG in the germline V gene (reference sequence). J was trimmed by 10 bases and V by 5 bases; bases with no gene match: 8. The CDR3 totals 13 residues. Here the CDR3 DNA reads TGTGCCTGGTTAGGACAGGTCGGATCACCCCTCCACTTT. The encoded protein is CAWLGQVGSPLHF.

J is TRBJ1-6 and V is TRBV27; 9 bases map to TRBD1. Losses at the gene ends were 6 bases for V and 7 bases for J; bases not matched to a gene: 4. The CDR3 length is 14 residues. Germline V lookup: CDR1 MNHEY, CDR2 SMNVEV (reference sequence). The CDR3 coding sequence is TGTGCCAGCAGAGGGACAGGGCGGAATTCACCCCTCCACTTT. The encoded protein is CASRGTGRNSPLHF.

This rearrangement joins TRBV5-8 to TRBJ1-6; 7 bases line up with TRBD1. V trimming: 1 base; J trimming: 7 bases; junction bases outside the gene matches: 2. Germline lookup yields CDR1 SGHTS and CDR2 YDEGEE. The CDR3 covers 14 residues. CDR3 in DNA: TGTGCCAGCAGCTTGTACAGGGGCAATTCACCCCTCCACTTT. Protein: CASSLYRGNSPLHF. Using reference TRBV5-8 and TRBJ1-6 for the parts outside the CDR3, the full variable domain is EAGVTQSPTHLIKTRGQQATLRCSPISGHTSVYWYQQALGLGLQFLLWYDEGEERNRGNFPPRFSGRQFPNYSSELNVNALELEDSALYLCASSLYRGNSPLHFGNGTRLTVT.

The chain has TRBV4-2 and TRBJ2-3, with 8 bases identical to TRBD1. CDR1 is LGHNA and CDR2 is YNFKEQ in the germline V gene. V gave up 1 base and J gave up 5 bases; unmatched junction bases: 14. The CDR3 length is 18 residues. DNA of the CDR3: TGTGCCAGCAGCCAAGGGCCGCCGGGACAGGCCCGGAGAGATACGCAGTATTTT. It specifies CASSQGPPGQARRDTQYF.

The J gene is TRBJ1-5, the V gene TRBV2; a weak D match, TRBD1 (5 bases). CDR1 and CDR2 (germline): SNHLY, FYNNEI. Trimming removed 7 bases from V and 0 bases from J, with 13 bases in between. The CDR3 is 15 amino acids. CDR3 DNA: TGTGCCAGCACCAGAGACAGCTATAGCAATCAGCCCCAGCATTTT. Translated: CASTRDSYSNQPQHF.

This chain links TRBV19 with TRBJ1-1; 7 nucleotides agree with TRBD1. The CDR3 length is 13 residues. The V gene's germline CDR1 is LNHDA and CDR2 SQIVND (reference sequence). V gave up 5 bases and J gave up 7 bases; unmatched junction bases: 7. CDR3 bases: TGTGCCAGTAGTCACGGGACAGTGGGTGAAGCTTTCTTT. It specifies CASSHGTVGEAFF.

The genes are TRBV5-1 and TRBJ2-1; 7 positions match TRBD1. Trimming cost V 4 bases and J 5 bases; bases outside gene matches: 6. This CDR3 has 14 residues. Germline loops: CDR1 SGHRS, CDR2 YFSETQ. The chain's CDR3 is CASSVGTANNEQFF. CDR3 in DNA: TGCGCCAGCAGCGTCGGGACAGCGAACAATGAGCAGTTCTTC.

The chain links TRBV4-1 to TRBJ2-3; a weak D match, TRBD2 (6 bases). With 1 base removed from V and 3 bases from J, the gap between germline ends came to 14 bases. Germline CDR1 MGHRA, CDR2 YSYEKL. The CDR3 contains 16 residues. This chain's CDR3 is CASSQGTGGGTDTQYF. CDR3 bases: TGCGCCAGCAGCCAAGGAACGGGTGGAGGGACAGATACGCAGTATTTT.

This chain links TRBV10-3 with TRBJ2-2; D not certain. Germline CDR1 and CDR2: ENHRY and SYGVKD. Trimming left V 4 bases short and J 0 bases short, with 9 bases between. This CDR3 has 15 residues. CDR3 residues: CAISVKGSNTGELFF. The CDR3 region has the DNA TGTGCCATCAGTGTTAAGGGCTCGAACACCGGGGAGCTGTTTTTT.

With regard to this clone: A much more abundant neighbour one base away suggests this may be a read error. At the DNA level, this CDR3 is encoded by other sequences in the same sample as well. The chain joins TRBV11-2 to TRBJ1-2, with 8 bases matching TRBD1. V dropped 9 bases and J dropped 8; count of bases not matched to a gene: 11. CDR3 size: 13 residues. Germline loops: CDR1 SGHAT, CDR2 FQNNGV. CDR3 amino acids: CASSAGQAIGYTF. The DNA for the CDR3 is TGTGCCAGTAGCGCGGGACAGGCGATAGGCTACACCTTC.

This sequence joins TRBV27 and TRBJ2-2; 11 bases map to TRBD2. This CDR3 is built from 14 residues. Germline V gives CDR1 MNHEY, CDR2 SMNVEV (reference sequence). V shed 6 bases and J 5 bases; nucleotides not matched to a gene: 2. CDR3 sequence: CASSRLAGTGELFF. DNA of the CDR3: TGTGCCAGCAGCAGACTAGCGGGGACCGGGGAGCTGTTTTTT.

This sequence joins TRBV30 and TRBJ2-1, with 14 positions matching TRBD2. V dropped 0 bases and J dropped 6; count of bases not matched to a gene: 1. Looked up from germline, CDR1 is GTSNPN and CDR2 is SVGIG (reference sequence). The CDR3 sequence is 15 residues long. CDR3 region: CAWSVGLAGGNEQFF. CDR3 DNA: TGTGCCTGGAGTGTCGGACTAGCGGGAGGCAATGAGCAGTTCTTC.

The chain couples TRBV28 to TRBJ2-3; TRBD2 aligns across 9 bases. Germline CDR1 is MDHEN and CDR2 is SYDVKM. The length of the CDR3 is 18 residues. V lost 2 bases, J lost 4 bases, and 13 bases stayed unmatched. This chain's CDR3 is CASSLSGWREGRADTQYF. CDR3 coding DNA: TGTGCCAGCAGTTTAAGCGGGTGGCGGGAGGGCCGAGCAGATACGCAGTATTTT. The full variable domain, in which reference TRBV28 and TRBJ2-3 provide the parts outside the CDR3, is DVKVTQSSRYLVKRTGEKVFLECVQDMDHENMFWYRQDPGLGLRLIYFSYDVKMKEKGDIPEGYSVSREKKERFSLILESASTNQTSMYLCASSLSGWREGRADTQYFGPGTRLTVL.

The gene calls are TRBV19 and TRBJ2-3, with D tentatively TRBD2 (5 bases). Germline V lookup: CDR1 LNHDA, CDR2 SQIVND (reference sequence). The V and J ends lost 3 bases and 0 bases respectively, with 10 bases between them. CDR3 length: 15 residues. The chain's CDR3 is CASSMEIASTDTQYF. The DNA of the CDR3 is TGTGCCAGTAGTATGGAAATAGCGAGCACAGATACGCAGTATTTT.

V and J are TRBV2 and TRBJ2-7; no definite D call. V dropped 4 bases and J dropped 3 bases, with 1 base sitting between them. There are 10 residues in the CDR3. CDR1 and CDR2 (germline): SNHLY, FYNNEI. CDR3 amino acids: CASSVYEQYF. The CDR3 DNA reads TGTGCCAGCAGTGTCTACGAGCAGTACTTC.

The chain employs TRBV5-6 and TRBJ2-7; TRBD2 matches at 7 bases. This CDR3 region has 14 residues. Looked up from germline, CDR1 is SGHDT and CDR2 is YYEEEE. Losses at the gene ends were 5 bases for V and 2 bases for J; bases not matched to a gene: 7. The DNA for the CDR3 is TGTGCCAGCAGACAACCGGGACTACCCTACGAGCAGTACTTC. It encodes CASRQPGLPYEQYF. The entire variable domain, with the rest obtained from reference TRBV5-6 and TRBJ2-7, is as follows: DAGVTQSPTHLIKTRGQQVTLRCSPKSGHDTVSWYQQALGQGPQFIFQYYEEEERQRGNFPDRFSGHQFPNYSSELNVNALLLGDSALYLCASRQPGLPYEQYFGPGTRLTVT.

The rearrangement uses TRBV5-4 and TRBJ2-2, with D possibly being TRBD2 (5 bases). CDR1 is SGHNT, CDR2 YYREEE, per germline (reference sequence). The CDR3 extends over 16 amino acids. V was trimmed by 0 bases and J by 2 bases, leaving 11 bases between them. CDR3 sequence: CASSLESGTNTGELFF. CDR3 coding DNA: TGTGCCAGCAGCTTGGAGAGCGGAACTAACACCGGGGAGCTGTTTTTT.

The chain couples TRBV5-6 to TRBJ2-3; TRBD2 might be the D (6 bases). CDR3 size: 16 residues. Trimming took 2 bases from V and 1 from J, leaving 14 bases between them. CDR1 and CDR2 (germline): SGHDT, YYEEEE. The CDR3 loop reads CASSLPSSAGTDTQYF. CDR3 bases: TGTGCCAGCAGCTTACCCTCTAGCGCCGGCACAGATACGCAGTATTTT.

The chain joins TRBV7-3 to TRBJ2-3, with TRBD2 identical over 7 bases. This CDR3 comprises 15 residues. V shed 3 bases, J shed 7 bases, and the junction held 10 bases outside the gene matches. Germline V lookup: CDR1 SGHTA, CDR2 FQGTGA. CDR3 nucleotide sequence: TGTGCCAGCAGCTTGGGACTAAATGGAGGGAATACGCAGTATTTT. Its protein product is CASSLGLNGGNTQYF.

The rearrangement uses TRBV9 and TRBJ2-3; no firm D call. The V end lost 3 bases, the J end lost 0 bases, and 11 bases lay between the germline ends. The CDR3 has 15 amino acids. Germline V gene data show CDR1 as SGDLS and CDR2 as YYNGEE. This chain's CDR3 is CASSARLTSTDTQYF. In DNA, the CDR3 is TGTGCCAGCAGCGCACGCTTAACTAGCACAGATACGCAGTATTTT. The variable domain in full, completed from reference TRBV9 and TRBJ2-3, reads DSGVTQTPKHLITATGQRVTLRCSPRSGDLSVYWYQQSLDQGLQFLIQYYNGEERAKGNILERFSAQQFPDLHSELNLSSLELGDSALYFCASSARLTSTDTQYFGPGTRLTVL.

The chain has TRBV5-6 and TRBJ2-7; D ambiguous. Trimming stripped 0 bases from V and 7 bases from J, with 5 bases between. Germline V gives CDR1 SGHDT, CDR2 YYEEEE. This CDR3 has 11 amino acids. The CDR3 DNA reads TGTGCCAGCAGCTTGGACGGAGAGCAGTACTTC. Translated: CASSLDGEQYF. Combining the CDR3 with reference TRBV5-6 and TRBJ2-7 gives the whole variable domain DAGVTQSPTHLIKTRGQQVTLRCSPKSGHDTVSWYQQALGQGPQFIFQYYEEEERQRGNFPDRFSGHQFPNYSSELNVNALLLGDSALYLCASSLDGEQYFGPGTRLTVT.

The chain recombines TRBV27 with TRBJ2-2; TRBD1 agrees at 8 bases. The germline V gene has CDR1 MNHEY and CDR2 SMNVEV (reference sequence). Unmatched junction bases numbered 4, after V lost 3 bases and J lost 7 bases. The CDR3 has 14 residues. The CDR3 spells CASSFRDRGGELFF. CDR3 DNA: TGTGCCAGCAGTTTTAGAGACAGGGGCGGGGAGCTGTTTTTT.

The table lists this clone with a few counts. V usage is TRBV19 and J usage is TRBJ2-3; 9 bases line up with TRBD1. The CDR3 contains 16 residues. J lost 2 bases, V lost 6 bases, and 9 bases had no gene match. The germline V gene encodes CDR1 LNHDA and CDR2 SQIVND (reference sequence). CDR3 amino acids: CASRMTGTGYTDTQYF. CDR3 DNA: TGTGCCAGTAGGATGACCGGGACAGGGTACACAGATACGCAGTATTTT.

The J gene is TRBJ2-7, the V gene TRBV6-5; no clear D. The ends were cut back, 7 bases at V and 2 bases at J, with 3 bases in the middle. Germline-derived CDR1 and CDR2 are MNHEY and SVGAGI. This CDR3 spans 10 amino acids. The CDR3 loop reads CASKAYEQYF. CDR3 DNA: TGTGCCAGCAAGGCCTACGAGCAGTACTTC.

V usage is TRBV7-3 and J usage is TRBJ2-1; 11 bases are a match to TRBD2. Germline V gene data show CDR1 as SGHTA and CDR2 as FQGTGA. V lost 2 bases, J lost 5 bases, and 2 bases stayed unmatched. The CDR3 runs 15 residues. The CDR3 region is CASSLRLAGHNEQFF. CDR3 nucleotide sequence: TGTGCCAGCAGCTTACGACTAGCGGGGCACAATGAGCAGTTCTTC.

This chain links TRBV7-9 with TRBJ2-4; 10 bases align to TRBD1. With V trimmed by 4 bases and J by 6 bases, 6 bases remained unmatched. The germline V gene encodes CDR1 SEHNR and CDR2 FQNEAQ (reference sequence). This CDR3 is built from 15 residues. The CDR3 DNA follows: TGTGCCAGCAGCTCGGACCGGGACAGGGGAAACATTCAGTACTTC. The encoded protein is CASSSDRDRGNIQYF.

The chain recombines TRBV11-1 with TRBJ1-1, with no clear D. V was pared by 5 bases and J by 0 bases, with 10 bases between. The CDR3 covers 14 residues. CDR1 and CDR2 from the germline V gene are SGHAT and FQDESV (reference sequence). In DNA form, the CDR3 reads TGTGCCAGCAGCAGCCCAGGTATGAACACTGAAGCTTTCTTT. This sequence encodes CASSSPGMNTEAFF.

The chain is built from TRBV2 and TRBJ2-7; 7 bases map to TRBD2. Per germline, CDR1 SNHLY and CDR2 FYNNEI. CDR3 size: 15 residues. Losses at the gene ends were 6 bases for V and 2 bases for J; bases not matched to a gene: 10. CDR3 amino acids: CASRGWNGRAYEQYF. Here the CDR3 DNA reads TGTGCCAGCAGGGGGTGGAATGGGAGGGCCTACGAGCAGTACTTC.